This is a list of T cell receptor beta chains from one sample in a study of cytomegalovirus exposure and HLA in healthy donors. Some clones are missing from TCRdb's copy, which holds only in-frame ones; the method was immunoSEQ multiplex PCR. This sample has around 180,000 clones, with about three quarters found just once. The sequencing input was PBMCs. The origin of the receptors is a girl aged 5-17 years in good health and CMV-seronegative. Both conserved end residues are part of each CDR3. Each record gives: clone size, J gene, D gene, V gene, CDR3 protein, CDR3 DNA. The D gene is left open where the match is weak. Expanded clones get a size class; other rows say once, few or many, or leave the size out.

clone size: few
J gene: TRBJ2-5
D gene: TRBD1
V gene: TRBV5-1
CDR3 protein: CASSFWQAGGEQYF
CDR3 DNA: TGCGCCAGCAGCTTTTGGCAGGCAGGGGGAGAGCAGTACTTC

clone size: .
J gene: TRBJ1-2
D gene: .
V gene: TRBV2
CDR3 protein: CASQRSRARDNYGYTF
CDR3 DNA: TGTGCCAGCCAGAGGTCACGAGCCAGGGATAACTATGGCTACACCTTC

clone size: few
J gene: TRBJ1-1
D gene: TRBD1
V gene: TRBV10-3
CDR3 protein: CAISDRLTGDTEAFF
CDR3 DNA: TGTGCCATCAGTGATCGGTTGACAGGGGACACTGAAGCTTTCTTT

clone size: .
J gene: TRBJ2-3
D gene: TRBD1
V gene: TRBV7-9
CDR3 protein: CASSPGTGGIQDTQYF
CDR3 DNA: TGTGCCAGCAGCCCCGGGACAGGGGGCATTCAAGATACGCAGTATTTT

clone size: .
J gene: TRBJ1-2
D gene: .
V gene: TRBV20-1
CDR3 protein: CSASRGGGYTF
CDR3 DNA: TGCAGTGCTTCCAGGGGTGGGGGCTACACCTTC

clone size: .
J gene: TRBJ2-7
D gene: .
V gene: TRBV5-4
CDR3 protein: CASSRRTHPYEQYF
CDR3 DNA: TGTGCCAGCAGCCGCCGGACTCACCCCTACGAGCAGTACTTC

clone size: .
J gene: TRBJ1-1
D gene: .
V gene: TRBV2
CDR3 protein: CASSGGAYEAFF
CDR3 DNA: TGTGCCAGCAGTGGGGGCGCATATGAAGCTTTCTTT

clone size: .
J gene: TRBJ1-2
D gene: .
V gene: TRBV5-6
CDR3 protein: CASSLGSANYGYTF
CDR3 DNA: TGTGCCAGCAGCTTGGGGTCAGCTAACTATGGCTACACCTTC

clone size: .
J gene: TRBJ2-3
D gene: .
V gene: TRBV27
CDR3 protein: CASSSLPSTSATDTQYF
CDR3 DNA: TGTGCCAGCAGTTCCCTACCTAGCACCTCTGCCACAGATACGCAGTATTTT

clone size: .
J gene: TRBJ1-1
D gene: .
V gene: TRBV5-1
CDR3 protein: CASSLATKNTEAFF
CDR3 DNA: TGCGCCAGCAGTTTGGCGACAAAGAACACTGAAGCTTTCTTT

clone size: .
J gene: TRBJ2-7
D gene: .
V gene: TRBV7-9
CDR3 protein: CASSPGVEQYF
CDR3 DNA: TGTGCCAGCAGCCCCGGGGTCGAGCAGTACTTC

clone size: .
J gene: TRBJ1-6
D gene: .
V gene: TRBV5-1
CDR3 protein: CASKVSASDSPLHF
CDR3 DNA: TGCGCCAGCAAAGTCTCCGCCTCGGATTCACCCCTCCACTTT

clone size: .
J gene: TRBJ1-2
D gene: TRBD1
V gene: TRBV4-2
CDR3 protein: CASSQEPGGYGYTF
CDR3 DNA: TGTGCCAGCAGCCAAGAGCCAGGGGGGTATGGCTACACCTTC

clone size: few
J gene: TRBJ2-3
D gene: .
V gene: TRBV4-1
CDR3 protein: CASSHPDTDTQYF
CDR3 DNA: TGCGCCAGCAGCCACCCAGACACAGATACGCAGTATTTT

clone size: .
J gene: TRBJ2-3
D gene: .
V gene: TRBV7-9
CDR3 protein: CASSPVTDTQYF
CDR3 DNA: TGTGCCAGCAGCCCGGTCACAGATACGCAGTATTTT

clone size: .
J gene: TRBJ1-2
D gene: .
V gene: TRBV6-1
CDR3 protein: CASSRQAANYGYTF
CDR3 DNA: TGTGCCAGCAGTCGACAGGCAGCTAACTATGGCTACACCTTC

clone size: .
J gene: TRBJ2-5
D gene: TRBD2
V gene: TRBV7-9
CDR3 protein: CASSGGGRTQYF
CDR3 DNA: TGTGCCAGCAGTGGGGGAGGGAGGACCCAGTACTTC

clone size: once
J gene: TRBJ2-2
D gene: .
V gene: TRBV7-3
CDR3 protein: CASSLRPDINTGELFF
CDR3 DNA: TGTGCCAGCAGCTTAAGGCCGGACATAAACACCGGGGAGCTGTTTTTT

clone size: .
J gene: TRBJ2-7
D gene: .
V gene: TRBV5-1
CDR3 protein: CASSLIGRGAGSSYEQYF
CDR3 DNA: TGCGCCAGCAGCTTGATAGGGAGGGGGGCAGGGAGCTCCTACGAGCAGTACTTC

clone size: few
J gene: TRBJ2-7
D gene: .
V gene: TRBV7-5
CDR3 protein: CARSSGTILSYEQYF
CDR3 DNA: TGTGCCAGAAGCTCTGGGACTATCCTTTCCTACGAGCAGTACTTC

clone size: .
J gene: TRBJ2-1
D gene: .
V gene: TRBV18
CDR3 protein: CASSPSGIDEQFF
CDR3 DNA: TGTGCCAGCTCACCATCGGGGATCGATGAGCAGTTCTTC

clone size: few
J gene: TRBJ2-5
D gene: .
V gene: TRBV18
CDR3 protein: CASSPPTGQETQYF
CDR3 DNA: TGTGCCAGCTCACCACCCACAGGGCAAGAGACCCAGTACTTC

clone size: .
J gene: TRBJ2-1
D gene: .
V gene: TRBV5-1
CDR3 protein: CASSLQGGGGNEQFF
CDR3 DNA: TGCGCCAGCAGCCTCCAGGGGGGCGGGGGGAATGAGCAGTTCTTC

clone size: .
J gene: TRBJ2-1
D gene: .
V gene: TRBV29-1
CDR3 protein: CSVDTSDNEQFF
CDR3 DNA: TGCAGCGTTGATACTTCCGACAATGAGCAGTTCTTC

clone size: .
J gene: TRBJ1-1
D gene: .
V gene: TRBV5-1
CDR3 protein: CASSLLILDRLDTEAFF
CDR3 DNA: TGCGCCAGCAGCCTACTAATTCTTGACAGGTTGGACACTGAAGCTTTCTTT

clone size: .
J gene: TRBJ1-1
D gene: .
V gene: TRBV5-1
CDR3 protein: CASSSYRGTEAFF
CDR3 DNA: TGCGCCAGCAGCTCCTACCGGGGAACTGAAGCTTTCTTT

clone size: few
J gene: TRBJ1-6
D gene: TRBD1
V gene: TRBV14
CDR3 protein: CASSHPGQNSPLHF
CDR3 DNA: TGTGCCAGCAGTCACCCGGGACAGAATTCACCCCTCCACTTT

clone size: once
J gene: TRBJ2-6
D gene: TRBD2
V gene: TRBV9
CDR3 protein: CASGGSPLSGANVLTF
CDR3 DNA: TGTGCCTCGGGGGGATCCCCCCTCTCTGGGGCCAACGTCCTGACTTTC

clone size: .
J gene: TRBJ1-1
D gene: .
V gene: TRBV29-1
CDR3 protein: CSVLSGGENTEAFF
CDR3 DNA: TGCAGCGTCCTGAGCGGGGGTGAGAACACTGAAGCTTTCTTT

clone size: .
J gene: TRBJ2-7
D gene: TRBD2
V gene: TRBV4-1
CDR3 protein: CASSAGTSAPYEQYF
CDR3 DNA: TGCGCCAGCAGCGCCGGGACTAGCGCACCCTACGAGCAGTACTTC

clone size: .
J gene: TRBJ1-1
D gene: .
V gene: TRBV5-1
CDR3 protein: CASSQDSDNTEAFF
CDR3 DNA: TGCGCCAGCAGCCAAGACTCAGACAACACTGAAGCTTTCTTT

clone size: few
J gene: TRBJ1-6
D gene: TRBD1
V gene: TRBV2
CDR3 protein: CASDRDRGQRPLHF
CDR3 DNA: TGTGCCAGCGACCGGGACAGGGGGCAAAGGCCCCTCCACTTT

clone size: .
J gene: TRBJ1-3
D gene: .
V gene: TRBV27
CDR3 protein: CASSIAGANTIYF
CDR3 DNA: TGTGCCAGCAGTATAGCAGGGGCCAACACCATATATTTT

clone size: .
J gene: TRBJ2-3
D gene: TRBD2
V gene: TRBV5-1
CDR3 protein: CASSLRLAPDTQYF
CDR3 DNA: TGCGCCAGCAGCTTGAGACTAGCCCCAGATACGCAGTATTTT

clone size: .
J gene: TRBJ1-6
D gene: TRBD1
V gene: TRBV5-1
CDR3 protein: CASSRMPGQVNSPLHF
CDR3 DNA: TGCGCCAGCAGCAGGATGCCGGGACAGGTCAATTCACCCCTCCACTTT

clone size: .
J gene: TRBJ1-2
D gene: TRBD1
V gene: TRBV28
CDR3 protein: CASSMTGLYGYTF
CDR3 DNA: TGTGCCAGCAGTATGACAGGGCTCTATGGCTACACCTTC

clone size: .
J gene: TRBJ2-7
D gene: TRBD2
V gene: TRBV2
CDR3 protein: CASSLTGTAGLAGGYEQYF
CDR3 DNA: TGTGCCAGCAGTCTAACCGGGACGGCGGGACTAGCGGGGGGCTACGAGCAGTACTTC

clone size: .
J gene: TRBJ2-7
D gene: .
V gene: TRBV25-1
CDR3 protein: CASSEFGRRGFLYEQYF
CDR3 DNA: TGTGCCAGCAGTGAATTTGGGCGAAGGGGGTTCCTCTACGAGCAGTACTTC

clone size: .
J gene: TRBJ2-7
D gene: TRBD1
V gene: TRBV5-4
CDR3 protein: CASSQTGGRSYEQYF
CDR3 DNA: TGTGCCAGCAGCCAGACAGGGGGAAGGTCCTACGAGCAGTACTTC

clone size: .
J gene: TRBJ2-5
D gene: .
V gene: TRBV15
CDR3 protein: CATSREGTFQETQYF
CDR3 DNA: TGTGCCACCAGCAGAGAAGGGACTTTCCAAGAGACCCAGTACTTC

clone size: .
J gene: TRBJ2-1
D gene: .
V gene: TRBV5-6
CDR3 protein: CASNPVPWGDYNEQFF
CDR3 DNA: TGTGCCAGCAACCCAGTACCGTGGGGGGACTACAATGAGCAGTTCTTC

clone size: .
J gene: TRBJ1-1
D gene: .
V gene: TRBV19
CDR3 protein: CASSILREDTEAFF
CDR3 DNA: TGTGCCAGTAGTATTCTCCGGGAGGACACTGAAGCTTTCTTT